Detailed here is one T cell receptor (beta chain). Antigen unknown. Only one heparinised blood draw was taken per donor, and its volume averaged about 120 mL. This sample was included in a study of beta chain features in type 1 diabetes. The study reverse transcribed the entire isolated RNA, so it sequenced expressed TCRB transcripts. The data were produced by immunoSEQ multiplex PCR, yet TCRdb's version contains in-frame clones alone and is incomplete. The data hold about 450,000 clones, with more than 9.5% observed a single time. Whole-study findings and limits: Equally in patients and controls, PCR might preferentially amplify shorter templates. Patients' naive, central memory and regulatory TCRB repertoires appeared more alike than those of healthy donors. All four CD4+ subsets of Type 1 diabetes patients contained TCRB CDR3s that were moderately but significantly shorter.

This CDR3 is 14 amino acids long. Germline-derived CDR1 and CDR2 are SGHTA and FQGTGA. V lost 5 bases to trimming and J lost 2 bases; unmatched junction nucleotides: 4. The receptor comes from a woman aged 18-35 years in good health. Sequenced input: naive CD4+ T cells from blood. The V call is TRBV7-3, the J call TRBJ2-7; 9 bases match TRBD1. The CDR3 DNA reads as TGTGCCAGCAGCCCCGACAGGGGGACCTACGAGCAGTACTTC. Its translation is CASSPDRGTYEQYF.